The next 2 T cell receptor beta chains were all read from a single sample in a study of blood T cell repertoires in COVID-19. The protocol was immunoSEQ multiplex PCR, while the TCRdb copy is restricted to in-frame clones and leaves out a portion. The top ten clones hold approximately 0.5% of a sample with around 170,000 clones, 70% to 90% of them seen once. Material: peripheral blood. The receptors come from a man between 60 and 75 years old with COVID-19, enrolled during active disease.

This clone was recorded once. Written as DNA, the CDR3 is TGTGCCACCGGCGGGGGAAATCAGCCCCAGCATTTT. The encoded protein is CATGGGNQPQHF. V gene TRBV2 combines with J gene TRBJ1-5; a weak D match, TRBD1 (5 bases). Between the trimmed V and J ends, which lost 10 bases and 4 bases, there was a span of 11 bases. This CDR3 is built from 12 residues. The germline CDR1 and CDR2 sequences are SNHLY and FYNNEI.

The rearrangement links TRBV3-1 (or the pseudogene TRBV3-2) to TRBJ2-2; TRBD1 matches 10 bases. With 1 base clipped from V and 8 bases from J, the junction kept 10 bases outside the gene matches. This CDR3 has 17 residues. Germline V gene sequence: CDR1 LGHDT, CDR2 YNNKEL (reference sequence). In nucleotides, the CDR3 is TGTGCCAGCAGCCAAGGCCCGACGGGACAGGGGTCGGGGGAGCTGTTTTTT. Translated, it gives CASSQGPTGQGSGELFF.